These 19 T cell receptor beta chains share one sample of origin, sequenced in a study of long-term antiretroviral therapy in people with HIV. The libraries were made with immunoSEQ v3.0 at survey level. Assay: immunoSEQ multiplex PCR; the TCRdb copy retains only in-frame clones and omits some. The sample has some 28,000 clones, around 90% seen once; the top ten hold approximately 4.5%. The sample in question was unsorted PBMCs, obtained 5.2 years after starting antiretroviral therapy. These receptors were collected from a woman in her thirties or forties with HIV.

V is TRBV5-8 and J is TRBJ1-4, with TRBD1 matching over 12 bases. Germline loops: CDR1 SGHTS, CDR2 YDEGEE. J gave up 7 bases and V 1 base, and 2 bases lay outside the gene matches. This CDR3 has 15 amino acids. This CDR3 is CASSLKGQGAEKLFF. As DNA, the CDR3 is TGTGCCAGCAGCTTGAAGGGACAGGGGGCTGAAAAACTGTTTTTT.

This clone was found once. The chain has TRBV7-9 and TRBJ2-2; D is undetermined. Trimming left V 3 bases short and J 4 bases short, with 12 bases between. Germline V CDR1 and CDR2: SEHNR, FQNEAQ (reference sequence). CDR3 length equals 15 residues. The CDR3 DNA sequence: TGTGCCAGCAGCTTCCCGATCTCTTTCACCGGGGAGCTGTTTTTT. It encodes CASSFPISFTGELFF.

This chain links TRBV11-2 with TRBJ1-2; D ambiguous. Between the trimmed V and J ends, which lost 3 bases and 7 bases, there was a span of 9 bases. CDR3 length: 12 amino acids. The germline CDR1 and CDR2 sequences are SGHAT and FQNNGV. The CDR3 bases are TGTGCCAGCAGCTTTTCCGGGTCTGGCTACACCTTC. Its protein is CASSFSGSGYTF.

CDR3 DNA: TGTGCCAGTTTTAGGCTCCCCTACGAGCAGTACTTC. It encodes CASFRLPYEQYF. The chain combines TRBV2 with TRBJ2-7; D not certain. Trimming removed 9 bases from V and 2 bases from J, with 11 bases in between. The germline V gene encodes CDR1 SNHLY and CDR2 FYNNEI. The CDR3 length is 12 residues.

CDR3 loop: CASSAPGQGSEQFF. DNA of the CDR3: TGTGCCAGCAGCGCCCCGGGACAGGGGTCTGAGCAGTTCTTC. This chain links TRBV7-9 with TRBJ2-1; 10 positions match TRBD1. After removal of 5 bases from V and 9 bases from J, the junction contained 7 bases not matched to a gene. The CDR3 covers 14 residues. CDR1 is SEHNR, CDR2 FQNEAQ, per germline (reference sequence).

The chain joins TRBV4-2 to TRBJ2-1; D call uncertain. Germline assignment: CDR1 LGHNA and CDR2 YNFKEQ. There are 15 residues in the CDR3. V was cut by 1 base and J by 0 bases, with 7 bases left in between. The CDR3 bases are TGTGCCAGCAGCCAAGCTAGTAGCTCCTACAATGAGCAGTTCTTC. As protein: CASSQASSSYNEQFF.

This chain joins TRBV15 and TRBJ2-5; D might be TRBD2 (6 bases). The V gene's germline CDR1 is LNHNV and CDR2 YYDKDF (reference sequence). CDR3 length: 13 residues. V lost 1 base and J lost 5, with 8 bases in between. DNA of the CDR3: TGTGCCACCAGCAGAGGGGGGGAGGAGACCCAGTACTTC. Protein: CATSRGGEETQYF.

V gene TRBV7-9 combines with J gene TRBJ2-3, with 12 bases lining up with TRBD2. The CDR3 contains 17 residues. Losses at the gene ends were 5 bases for V and 1 base for J; bases not matched to a gene: 7. Germline V gene lookup returns CDR1 SEHNR and CDR2 FQNEAQ (reference sequence). CDR3 DNA sequence: TGTGCCAGCAGCCTGGGGACTAGCGGGTTGGGCACAGATACGCAGTATTTT. Its protein product is CASSLGTSGLGTDTQYF.

This clone was counted once. The chain has TRBV5-1 and TRBJ2-7; 10 bases map to TRBD1. Germline CDR1 is SGHRS and CDR2 is YFSETQ. This CDR3 spans 14 amino acids. The junction had 5 bases not matched to a gene; V was cut back by 3 bases and J by 5 bases. CDR3 region: CASSSGQGSDEQYF. The CDR3 nucleotides read TGCGCCAGCAGCTCGGGACAGGGGAGCGACGAGCAGTACTTC.

This chain joins TRBV5-5 and TRBJ1-1, with unresolved D. The V end was cut by 2 bases, the J end by 1 base, with 9 bases between. The CDR3 spans 14 residues. Germline V lookup: CDR1 SGHKS, CDR2 YYEKEE (reference sequence). This CDR3 is CASSFLVANTEAFF. DNA for the CDR3: TGTGCCAGCAGCTTCCTCGTAGCGAACACTGAAGCTTTCTTT. Together with reference TRBV5-5 and TRBJ1-1, the CDR3 gives the full variable domain: DAGVTQSPTHLIKTRGQQVTLRCSPISGHKSVSWYQQVLGQGPQFIFQYYEKEERGRGNFPDRFSARQFPNYSSELNVNALLLGDSALYLCASSFLVANTEAFFGQGTRLTVV.

The rearrangement links TRBV29-1 to TRBJ1-3; tentatively, D is TRBD1 (5 bases). CDR3 size: 12 residues. Germline CDR1 reads SQVTM; CDR2 reads ANQGSEA. V lost 5 bases and J 4 bases, leaving 9 bases between the germline ends. This CDR3 is CSVSGAGNTIYF. The CDR3 bases are TGCAGCGTTTCTGGGGCAGGAAACACCATATATTTT.

The chain employs TRBV15 and TRBJ1-1; D unresolved. The CDR3 extends over 13 amino acids. The V gene lost 0 bases and the J gene lost 6 bases, with 8 bases spanning the gap. The V gene's germline CDR1 is LNHNV and CDR2 YYDKDF (reference sequence). The CDR3 coding sequence is TGTGCCACCAGCAGAGATCAAGGTTCTGAAGCTTTCTTT. Translated: CATSRDQGSEAFF.

The chain has TRBV14 and TRBJ1-1; a weak D match, TRBD1 (5 bases). The CDR3 extends over 14 amino acids. Germline CDR1 and CDR2: SGHDN and FVKESK. V lost 3 bases and J 5 bases, leaving 13 bases between the germline ends. The CDR3: CASSQRGAWTEAFF. CDR3 sequence (DNA): TGTGCCAGCAGCCAGCGGGGCGCTTGGACTGAAGCTTTCTTT.

The genes are TRBV30 and TRBJ2-3; 7 bases match TRBD2. This CDR3 region has 15 residues. Trimming at V came to 2 bases and at J to 6 bases, leaving 11 bases not matched to a gene. Germline loops: CDR1 GTSNPN, CDR2 SVGIG (reference sequence). The CDR3 bases are TGTGCCTGGAGTAGGCCAGGGAGGGGAGGGGATACGCAGTATTTT. This encodes CAWSRPGRGGDTQYF.

The V call is TRBV5-6, the J call TRBJ1-5, with D possibly TRBD1 on 6 matching bases. The CDR3 extends over 15 amino acids. V was shortened by 4 bases and J by 7 bases, with 18 bases between the two germline ends. Germline V gene lookup returns CDR1 SGHDT and CDR2 YYEEEE. The CDR3 loop is CASSVWTDETQPQHF. The CDR3 DNA follows: TGTGCCAGCAGCGTGTGGACAGATGAGACCCAGCCCCAGCATTTT.

This clone occurred once. The chain carries TRBV7-2 and TRBJ2-3, with D hard to call. Trimming took 4 bases from V and 0 from J, leaving 5 bases between them. In germline, CDR1 is SGHTA, CDR2 FQGNSA. The CDR3 contains 13 residues. The CDR3 DNA is TGTGCCAGCAGCTCGCCTAGCACAGATACGCAGTATTTT. Its translation is CASSSPSTDTQYF.

The CDR3 coding sequence is TGCAGCGTTGGCCGGGAAAACTATGGCTACACCTTC. Protein product: CSVGRENYGYTF. This chain joins TRBV29-1 and TRBJ1-2; no definite D call. V lost 4 bases and J 2 bases, leaving 8 bases between the germline ends. The CDR3 is made up of 12 amino acids. CDR1 and CDR2 (germline): SQVTM, ANQGSEA.

The J gene is TRBJ2-2, the V gene TRBV5-4, with 9 positions matching TRBD2. CDR3 size: 16 residues. From germline, CDR1 is SGHNT and CDR2 YYREEE (reference sequence). With V trimmed by 4 bases and J by 6 bases, 10 bases remained unmatched. CDR3 bases: TGTGCCAGCAGCCAGGGCGGCGGGAGGGCCCCCGGGGAGCTGTTTTTT. Protein: CASSQGGGRAPGELFF.

The rearrangement uses TRBV9 and TRBJ2-7; 11 positions match TRBD2. Trimming cost V 3 bases and J 4 bases; bases outside gene matches: 3. Germline V gene sequence: CDR1 SGDLS, CDR2 YYNGEE. The CDR3 is made up of 14 amino acids. The CDR3 here is CASSGLAGNYEQYF. CDR3 DNA sequence: TGTGCCAGCAGCGGACTAGCGGGGAATTACGAGCAGTACTTC.